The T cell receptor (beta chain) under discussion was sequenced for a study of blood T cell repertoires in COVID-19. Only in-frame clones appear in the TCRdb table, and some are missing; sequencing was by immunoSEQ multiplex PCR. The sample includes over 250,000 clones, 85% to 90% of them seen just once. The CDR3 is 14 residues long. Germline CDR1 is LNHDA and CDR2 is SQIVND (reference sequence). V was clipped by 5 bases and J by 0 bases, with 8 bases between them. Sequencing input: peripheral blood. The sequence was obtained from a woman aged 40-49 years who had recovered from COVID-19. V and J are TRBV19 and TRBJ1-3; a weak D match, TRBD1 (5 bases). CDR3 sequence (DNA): TGTGCCAGTAGTTGGGGGGACTCTGGAAACACCATATATTTT. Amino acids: CASSWGDSGNTIYF.